This entry lists 8 T cell receptor beta chains sequenced from one sample in a study of T cells in Graves' hyperthyroidism and ophthalmopathy. What was amplified from RNA transcripts were TCR beta CDR3 regions. The TCR CDR3 first-round RT-PCR relied on the HTBI primer set. TCRdb reprocessed the multiplex PCR reads via MiXCR and lists one record per CDR3 protein. The sample lists approximately 640,000 distinct CDR3 sequences, around 15% occurring once. The specimen sequenced was blood. The origin of the receptors is a man over 45 with Graves' hyperthyroidism.

This chain links TRBV5-1 with TRBJ2-7; D may be TRBD2 (5 bases). Between the trimmed V and J ends, which lost 4 bases and 1 base, there was a span of 18 bases. The CDR3 totals 16 residues. Germline loops: CDR1 SGHRS, CDR2 YFSETQ. The CDR3 coding sequence is TGCGCCAGCAGCCGGGATATCGTCGGGCGATCCTACGAGCAGTACTTC. Its translation is CASSRDIVGRSYEQYF.

The rearrangement joins TRBV5-1 to TRBJ2-1; the D is unclear. V dropped 2 bases and J dropped 5 bases, with 5 bases sitting between them. Germline-derived CDR1 and CDR2 are SGHRS and YFSETQ. CDR3 size: 12 residues. CDR3 in amino acids: CASSFMDNEQFF. CDR3 in DNA: TGCGCCAGCAGCTTTATGGACAATGAGCAGTTCTTC.

This clonotype showed up just a few times. The chain uses TRBV2 and TRBJ1-4; D is possibly TRBD1 (6 bases). V was clipped by 5 bases and J by 6 bases, with 19 bases between them. Per the germline V gene, CDR1 is SNHLY and CDR2 is FYNNEI. The CDR3 runs 16 residues. For the CDR3, the DNA is TGTGCCAGCAGTTCAGAGGGGGGCCCAGCGGATGAAAAACTGTTTTTT. It encodes CASSSEGGPADEKLFF.

Notes on this clonotype: A much bigger clone sits one base away, suggesting this may be a read error. The chain joins TRBV3-1 to TRBJ2-7, with a possible D match to TRBD1 (6 bases). Germline lookup yields CDR1 LGHDT and CDR2 YNNKEL (reference sequence). The CDR3 length is 14 residues. V was shortened by 4 bases and J by 2 bases, with 12 bases between the two germline ends. Here the CDR3 DNA reads TGTGCCAGCAGCCTACGAGGACAGCCCTACGAGCAGTACTTC. Protein: CASSLRGQPYEQYF.

This clonotype was seen only a few times. This chain uses TRBV4-3 with TRBJ1-2; D gene uncertain. Germline V gene data show CDR1 as LGHNA and CDR2 as YSLEER. Trimming cost V 0 bases and J 7 bases, with 9 bases left between them. This CDR3 comprises 13 residues. The CDR3 region is CASSQEGRPGYTF. The CDR3 DNA reads TGCGCCAGCAGCCAAGAAGGAAGACCTGGCTACACCTTC.

This clonotype appeared many times. The gene calls are TRBV28 and TRBJ2-3; no clear D gene. The V end was cut by 5 bases, the J end by 0 bases, with 9 bases between. The CDR3 length is 14 residues. Germline V gene lookup returns CDR1 MDHEN and CDR2 SYDVKM. The chain's CDR3 is CASSPFDSTDTQYF. The CDR3 nucleotides are TGTGCCAGCAGTCCCTTCGACAGCACAGATACGCAGTATTTT.

At least ten counts were recorded for this clonotype. V gene TRBV9 combines with J gene TRBJ2-7, with 7 nucleotides matching TRBD2. J was trimmed by 3 bases and V by 3 bases; bases with no gene match: 6. The CDR3 is 14 residues long. Germline V gene lookup returns CDR1 SGDLS and CDR2 YYNGEE. The CDR3 bases are TGTGCCAGCAGCGACGGCGGGAGTCTCTACGAGCAGTACTTC. It yields the protein CASSDGGSLYEQYF.

V and J are TRBV5-6 and TRBJ2-7; D unresolved. V lost 6 bases and J lost 1, with 17 bases in between. Germline-derived CDR1 and CDR2 are SGHDT and YYEEEE. The CDR3 contains 15 residues. The CDR3: CASNLLAEISYEQYF. The CDR3 nucleotides read TGTGCCAGCAACCTTCTGGCGGAGATATCCTACGAGCAGTACTTC.